One sample yielded the 6 T cell receptor beta chains listed below, sequenced in a study of blood T cell repertoires in COVID-19. This table comes from immunoSEQ multiplex PCR, and its TCRdb copy is limited to in-frame clones, with some not included. The data hold roughly 310,000 clones, with about 90% observed a single time. Sequenced input: peripheral blood. All receptors come from a woman aged 25 to 39 with COVID-19, enrolled during active disease.

This clone has a handful of counts. V is TRBV28 and J is TRBJ1-2; D ambiguous. V was shortened by 1 base and J by 2 bases, with 14 bases between the two germline ends. The CDR3 is made up of 16 amino acids. Germline CDR1 reads MDHEN; CDR2 reads SYDVKM. The CDR3 region is CASSLYSSRLNYGYTF. CDR3 nucleotides: TGTGCCAGCAGTTTATACTCTAGTAGACTAAACTATGGCTACACCTTC.

V is TRBV5-4 and J is TRBJ2-1; 7 nucleotides agree with TRBD2. Losses at the gene ends were 5 bases for V and 4 bases for J; bases not matched to a gene: 3. This CDR3 is 13 amino acids long. Germline assignment: CDR1 SGHNT and CDR2 YYREEE (reference sequence). CDR3 coding DNA: TGTGCCAGCAGTCTAGCGGTATACAATGAGCAGTTCTTC. Translated: CASSLAVYNEQFF.

This chain uses TRBV29-1 with TRBJ2-7, with TRBD1 as a possible D gene (5 bases). From germline, CDR1 is SQVTM and CDR2 ANQGSEA. With 3 bases removed from V and 7 bases from J, the gap between germline ends came to 13 bases. The CDR3 is 12 amino acids. The CDR3 DNA reads as TGCAGCGTTGAGTTTAGGAGACAGGAGCAGTACTTC. Its protein product is CSVEFRRQEQYF.

The sample holds one count of this clone. J is TRBJ2-3 and V is TRBV10-3; TRBD1 agrees at 8 bases. V shed 10 bases and J 4 bases; nucleotides not matched to a gene: 4. The CDR3 is 12 residues long. CDR1 and CDR2 (germline): ENHRY, SYGVKD. CDR3 DNA: TGTGCCACAATGACAGGGGCAGATACGCAGTATTTT. Its protein is CATMTGADTQYF.

The J gene is TRBJ2-7, the V gene TRBV5-8; 10 positions match TRBD1. Trimming took 7 bases from V and 5 from J; bases not matched to a gene: 12. Germline CDR1 reads SGHTS; CDR2 reads YDEGEE. CDR3 length: 15 amino acids. Here the CDR3 reads CASPWKWDRGNEQYF. The DNA of the CDR3 is TGTGCCAGCCCCTGGAAATGGGACAGGGGTAACGAGCAGTACTTC.

Here the CDR3 reads CATSEASSGTSTDTQYF. Here the CDR3 DNA reads TGTGCCACCAGTGAGGCTTCGAGCGGCACTAGCACAGATACGCAGTATTTT. V usage is TRBV24-1 and J usage is TRBJ2-3; TRBD2 is a possible D gene (5 bases). Germline CDR1 and CDR2: KGHDR and SFDVKD. V shed 4 bases and J shed 0 bases, with 16 bases lying between them. The CDR3 loop spans 17 amino acids.